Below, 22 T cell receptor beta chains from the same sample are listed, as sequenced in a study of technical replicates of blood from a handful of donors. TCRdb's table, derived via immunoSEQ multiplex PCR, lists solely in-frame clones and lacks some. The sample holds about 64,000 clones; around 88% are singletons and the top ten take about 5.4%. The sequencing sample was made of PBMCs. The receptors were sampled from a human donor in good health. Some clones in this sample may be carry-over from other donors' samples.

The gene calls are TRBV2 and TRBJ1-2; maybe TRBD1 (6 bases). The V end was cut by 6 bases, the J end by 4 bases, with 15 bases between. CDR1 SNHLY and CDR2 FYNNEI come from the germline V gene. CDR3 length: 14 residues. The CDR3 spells CASRTGPGVYGYTF. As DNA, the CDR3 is TGTGCCAGCAGAACAGGGCCTGGGGTCTATGGCTACACCTTC.

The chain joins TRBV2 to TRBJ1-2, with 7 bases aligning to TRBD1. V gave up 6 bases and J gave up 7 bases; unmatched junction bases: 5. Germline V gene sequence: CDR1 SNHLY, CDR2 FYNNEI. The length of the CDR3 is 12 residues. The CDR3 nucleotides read TGTGCCAGCAGGGAGACAGGGTCTGGCTACACCTTC. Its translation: CASRETGSGYTF.

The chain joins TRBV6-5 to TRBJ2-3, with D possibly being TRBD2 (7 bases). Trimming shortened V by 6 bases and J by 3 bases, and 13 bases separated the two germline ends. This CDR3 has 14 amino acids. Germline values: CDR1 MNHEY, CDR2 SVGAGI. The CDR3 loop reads CASRPRGGTDTQYF. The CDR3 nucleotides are TGTGCCAGCAGACCTAGGGGGGGGACAGATACGCAGTATTTT.

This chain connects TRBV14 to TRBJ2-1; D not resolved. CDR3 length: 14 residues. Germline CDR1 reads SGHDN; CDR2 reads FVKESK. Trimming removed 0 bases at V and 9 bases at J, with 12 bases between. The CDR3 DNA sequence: TGTGCCAGCAGCCAAGATTGGAGTTCGGGTGAGCAGTTCTTC. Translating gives CASSQDWSSGEQFF.

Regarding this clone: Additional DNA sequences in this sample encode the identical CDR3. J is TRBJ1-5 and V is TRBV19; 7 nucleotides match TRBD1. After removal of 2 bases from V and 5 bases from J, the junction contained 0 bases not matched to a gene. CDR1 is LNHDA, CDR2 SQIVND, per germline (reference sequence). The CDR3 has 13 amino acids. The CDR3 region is CASSIQGDQPQHF. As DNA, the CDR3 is TGTGCCAGTAGTATACAGGGGGATCAGCCCCAGCATTTT.

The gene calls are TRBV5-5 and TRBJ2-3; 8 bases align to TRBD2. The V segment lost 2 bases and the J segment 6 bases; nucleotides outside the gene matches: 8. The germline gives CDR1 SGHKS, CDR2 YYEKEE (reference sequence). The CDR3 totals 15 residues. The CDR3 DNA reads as TGTGCCAGCAGCTTTAGCCAGCGGGAGTTGGATACGCAGTATTTT. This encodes CASSFSQRELDTQYF. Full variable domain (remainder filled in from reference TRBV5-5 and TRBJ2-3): DAGVTQSPTHLIKTRGQQVTLRCSPISGHKSVSWYQQVLGQGPQFIFQYYEKEERGRGNFPDRFSARQFPNYSSELNVNALLLGDSALYLCASSFSQRELDTQYFGPGTRLTVL.

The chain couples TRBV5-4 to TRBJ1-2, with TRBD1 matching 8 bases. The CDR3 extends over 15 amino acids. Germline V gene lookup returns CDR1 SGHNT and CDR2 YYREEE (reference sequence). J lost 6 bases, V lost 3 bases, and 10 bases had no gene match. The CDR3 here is CASSSSGTGNHGYTF. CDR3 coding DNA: TGTGCCAGCAGCTCGTCCGGGACAGGAAACCATGGCTACACCTTC.

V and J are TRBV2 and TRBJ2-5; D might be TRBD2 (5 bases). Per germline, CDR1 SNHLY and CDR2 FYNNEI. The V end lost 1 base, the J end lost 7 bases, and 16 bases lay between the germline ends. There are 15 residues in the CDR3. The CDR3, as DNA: TGTGCCAGCAGTGAAGTCGTCGGTAGTCGGGGGACCCAGTACTTC. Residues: CASSEVVGSRGTQYF.

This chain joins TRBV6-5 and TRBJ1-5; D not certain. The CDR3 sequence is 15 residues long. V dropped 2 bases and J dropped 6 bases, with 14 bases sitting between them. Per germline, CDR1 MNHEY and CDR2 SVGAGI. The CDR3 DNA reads TGTGCCAGCAGTTACAGCGCCGTCACCAGTCAGCCCCAGCATTTT. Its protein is CASSYSAVTSQPQHF.

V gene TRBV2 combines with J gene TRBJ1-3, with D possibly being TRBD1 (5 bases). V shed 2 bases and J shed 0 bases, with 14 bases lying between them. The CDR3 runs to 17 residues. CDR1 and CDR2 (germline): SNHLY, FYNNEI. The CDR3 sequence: CASSERGSPLSGNTIYF. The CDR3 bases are TGTGCCAGCAGTGAACGGGGGAGCCCCCTCTCTGGAAACACCATATATTTT. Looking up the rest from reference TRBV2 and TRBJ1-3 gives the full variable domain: EPEVTQTPSHQVTQMGQEVILRCVPISNHLYFYWYRQILGQKVEFLVSFYNNEISEKSEIFDDQFSVERPDGSNFTLKIRSTKLEDSAMYFCASSERGSPLSGNTIYFGEGSWLTVV.

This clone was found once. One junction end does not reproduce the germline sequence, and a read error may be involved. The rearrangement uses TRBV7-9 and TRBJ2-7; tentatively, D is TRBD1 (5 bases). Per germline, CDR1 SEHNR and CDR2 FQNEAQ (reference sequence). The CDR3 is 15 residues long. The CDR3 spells CASSAPGFTSNEQYF. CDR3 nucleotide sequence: TGTGCCAGCAGCGCTCCAGGGTTCACCTCCAACGAGCAGTACTTC.

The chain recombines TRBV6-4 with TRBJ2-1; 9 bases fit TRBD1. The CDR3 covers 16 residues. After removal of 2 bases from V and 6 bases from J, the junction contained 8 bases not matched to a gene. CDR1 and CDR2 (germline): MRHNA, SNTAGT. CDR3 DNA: TGTGCCAGCAGTGACGCACCGGGACAGGGCCTCAATGAGCAGTTCTTC. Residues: CASSDAPGQGLNEQFF.

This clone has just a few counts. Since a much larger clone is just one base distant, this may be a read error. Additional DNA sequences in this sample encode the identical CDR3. The CDR3 DNA sequence: TGCGCCAGCAGCGGTAGCGGGGGGTACAATGAGCAGTTCTTC. This codes for CASSGSGGYNEQFF. The chain has TRBV5-1 and TRBJ2-1, with 10 nucleotides matching TRBD2. Per germline, CDR1 SGHRS and CDR2 YFSETQ. This CDR3 has 14 residues. The V segment lost 4 bases and the J segment 4 bases; nucleotides outside the gene matches: 2.

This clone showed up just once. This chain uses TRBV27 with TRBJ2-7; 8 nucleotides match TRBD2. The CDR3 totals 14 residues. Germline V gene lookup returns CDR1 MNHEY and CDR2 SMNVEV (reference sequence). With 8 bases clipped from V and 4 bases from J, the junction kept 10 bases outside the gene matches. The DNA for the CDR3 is TGTGCCAGCCGTACGGGCCTAGCGGGTTACGAGCAGTACTTC. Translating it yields CASRTGLAGYEQYF.

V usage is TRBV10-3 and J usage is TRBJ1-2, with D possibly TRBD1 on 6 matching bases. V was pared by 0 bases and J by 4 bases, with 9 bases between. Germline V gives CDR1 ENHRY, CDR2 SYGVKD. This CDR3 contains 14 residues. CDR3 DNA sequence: TGTGCCATCAGTGAGTCCGGGACACTCTATGGCTACACCTTC. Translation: CAISESGTLYGYTF.

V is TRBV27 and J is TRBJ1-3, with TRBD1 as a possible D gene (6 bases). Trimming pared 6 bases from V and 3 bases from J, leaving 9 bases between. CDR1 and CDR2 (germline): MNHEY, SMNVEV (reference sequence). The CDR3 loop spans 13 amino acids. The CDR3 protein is CASSPQGGNTIYF. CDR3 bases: TGTGCCAGCAGCCCACAGGGTGGAAACACCATATATTTT.

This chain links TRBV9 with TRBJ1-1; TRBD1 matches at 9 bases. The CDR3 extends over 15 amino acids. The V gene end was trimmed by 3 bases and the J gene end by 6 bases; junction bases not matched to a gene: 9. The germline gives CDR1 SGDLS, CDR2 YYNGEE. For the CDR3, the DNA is TGTGCCAGCAGCGCGGCGACAGGGGGTCTTCCTGAAGCTTTCTTT. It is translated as CASSAATGGLPEAFF.

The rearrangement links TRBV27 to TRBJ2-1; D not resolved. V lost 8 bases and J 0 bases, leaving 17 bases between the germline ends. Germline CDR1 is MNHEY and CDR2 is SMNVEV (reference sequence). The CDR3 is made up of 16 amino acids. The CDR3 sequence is CASGFFGPTSYNEQFF. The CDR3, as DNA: TGTGCCAGCGGCTTTTTTGGGCCGACCTCCTACAATGAGCAGTTCTTC.

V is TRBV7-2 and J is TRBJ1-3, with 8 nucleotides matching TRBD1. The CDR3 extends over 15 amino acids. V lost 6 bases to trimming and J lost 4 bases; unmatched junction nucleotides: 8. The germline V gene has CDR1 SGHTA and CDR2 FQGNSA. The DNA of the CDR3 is TGTGCCAGCAGAACTCGGACAGGGCTAGGAAACACCATATATTTT. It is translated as CASRTRTGLGNTIYF.

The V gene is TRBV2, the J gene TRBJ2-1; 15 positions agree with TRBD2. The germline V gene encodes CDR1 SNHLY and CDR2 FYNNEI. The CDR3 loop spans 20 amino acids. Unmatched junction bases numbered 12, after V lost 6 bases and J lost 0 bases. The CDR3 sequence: CASRARPGLAGGSSYNEQFF. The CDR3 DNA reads TGTGCCAGCAGAGCCAGACCGGGACTAGCGGGGGGCAGCTCCTACAATGAGCAGTTCTTC.

The CDR3, as DNA: TGCGCCAGCAGCCAAGTCCTAGCGGAATCCTACGAGCAGTACTTC. This sequence encodes CASSQVLAESYEQYF. The genes are TRBV4-3 and TRBJ2-7, with 7 positions matching TRBD2. Germline CDR1 is LGHNA and CDR2 is YSLEER. Germline trimming cut 1 base from V and 1 base from J; bases unmatched to any gene: 4. The CDR3 totals 15 residues.

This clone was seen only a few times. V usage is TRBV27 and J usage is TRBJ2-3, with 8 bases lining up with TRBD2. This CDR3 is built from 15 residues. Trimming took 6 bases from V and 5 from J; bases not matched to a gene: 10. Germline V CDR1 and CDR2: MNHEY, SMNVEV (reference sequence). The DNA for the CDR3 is TGTGCCAGCAGCCTTCAAGCGGGAGTTGGAGATACGCAGTATTTT. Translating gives CASSLQAGVGDTQYF.